This TCR beta chain was captured by sequencing in a study of shared clonotypes between healthy human individuals. Terminally differentiated effector memory CD45RA+ cells were excluded from the naive CD8 cells, which were CD45RO-negative and positively selected for CCR7. Assay used: immunoSEQ multiplex PCR; TCRdb lists only in-frame clones, some missing. The sample records hundreds of thousands of clones, 95% to 97% being singletons. A single count supports this clone. Germline V lookup: CDR1 SQVTM, CDR2 ANQGSEA. V was shortened by 3 bases and J by 5 bases, with 13 bases between the two germline ends. The CDR3 totals 14 residues.

This TCR came from a woman aged 25 to 45 in good health. The sample consisted of naive CD8+ T cells sorted from blood. The V call is TRBV29-1, the J call TRBJ2-2; D may be TRBD2 (6 bases). CDR3 in DNA: TGCAGCGTTGAGGTCGGGGGTGGAACCGGGGAGCTGTTTTTT. Its protein is CSVEVGGGTGELFF.